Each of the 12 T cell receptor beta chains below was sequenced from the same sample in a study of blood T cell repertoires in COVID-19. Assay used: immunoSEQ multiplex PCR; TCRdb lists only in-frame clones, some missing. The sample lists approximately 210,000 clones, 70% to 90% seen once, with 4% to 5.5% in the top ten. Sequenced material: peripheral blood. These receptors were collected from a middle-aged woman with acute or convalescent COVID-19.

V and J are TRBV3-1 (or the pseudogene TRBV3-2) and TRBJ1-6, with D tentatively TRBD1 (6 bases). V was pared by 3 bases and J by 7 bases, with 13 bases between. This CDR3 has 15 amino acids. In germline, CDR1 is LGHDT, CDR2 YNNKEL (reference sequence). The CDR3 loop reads CASSQNWDTNSPLHF. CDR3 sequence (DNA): TGTGCCAGCAGCCAGAACTGGGACACCAATTCACCCCTCCACTTT.

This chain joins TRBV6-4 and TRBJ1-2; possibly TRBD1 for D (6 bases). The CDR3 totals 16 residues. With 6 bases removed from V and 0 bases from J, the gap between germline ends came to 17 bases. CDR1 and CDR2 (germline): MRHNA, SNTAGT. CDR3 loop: CASSSQGSFANYGYTF. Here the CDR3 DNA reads TGTGCCAGCAGCTCTCAGGGGAGCTTTGCTAACTATGGCTACACCTTC.

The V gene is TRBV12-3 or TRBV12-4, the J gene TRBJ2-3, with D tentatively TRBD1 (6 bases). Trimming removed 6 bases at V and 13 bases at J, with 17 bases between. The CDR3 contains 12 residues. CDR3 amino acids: CASSPPGQIKYF. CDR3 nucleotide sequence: TGTGCCAGCAGCCCTCCCGGACAGATAAAGTATTTT.

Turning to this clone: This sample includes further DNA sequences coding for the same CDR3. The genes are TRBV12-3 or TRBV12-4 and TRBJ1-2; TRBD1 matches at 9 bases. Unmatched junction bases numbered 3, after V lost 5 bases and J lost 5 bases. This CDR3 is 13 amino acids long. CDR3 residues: CASSPGTGYGYTF. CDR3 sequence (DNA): TGTGCCAGCAGTCCGGGGACAGGGTATGGCTACACCTTC.

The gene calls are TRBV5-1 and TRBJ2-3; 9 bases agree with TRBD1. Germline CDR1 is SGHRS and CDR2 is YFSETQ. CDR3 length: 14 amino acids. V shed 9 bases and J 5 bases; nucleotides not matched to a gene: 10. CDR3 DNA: TGCGCCACCCGAGGGACAGGGTTTGGAGATACGCAGTATTTT. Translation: CATRGTGFGDTQYF.

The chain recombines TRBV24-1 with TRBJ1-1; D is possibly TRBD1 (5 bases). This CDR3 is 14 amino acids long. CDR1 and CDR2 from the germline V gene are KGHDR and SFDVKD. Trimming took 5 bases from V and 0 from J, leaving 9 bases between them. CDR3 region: CATSGGAMNTEAFF. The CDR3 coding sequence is TGTGCCACCAGTGGCGGGGCGATGAACACTGAAGCTTTCTTT.

The CDR3 DNA follows: TGTGCCAGCAGCTTTTCGCAGATGAACACTGAAGCTTTCTTT. This codes for CASSFSQMNTEAFF. This chain connects TRBV7-9 to TRBJ1-1; no firm D call. The germline gives CDR1 SEHNR, CDR2 FQNEAQ (reference sequence). The ends were cut back, 3 bases at V and 0 bases at J, with 8 bases in the middle. The CDR3 has 14 amino acids.

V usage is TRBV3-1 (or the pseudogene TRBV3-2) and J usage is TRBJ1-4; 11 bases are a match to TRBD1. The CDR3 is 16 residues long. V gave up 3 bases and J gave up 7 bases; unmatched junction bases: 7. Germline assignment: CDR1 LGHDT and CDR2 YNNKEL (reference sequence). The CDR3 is CASSHLLDRGLEKLFF. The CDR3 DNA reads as TGTGCCAGCAGCCACTTGTTGGACAGGGGGCTTGAAAAACTGTTTTTT.

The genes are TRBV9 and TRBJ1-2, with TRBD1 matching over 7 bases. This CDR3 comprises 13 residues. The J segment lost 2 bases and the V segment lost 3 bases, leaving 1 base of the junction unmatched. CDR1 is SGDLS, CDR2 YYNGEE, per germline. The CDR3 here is CASSGGQNYGYTF. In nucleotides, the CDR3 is TGTGCCAGCAGCGGGGGACAGAACTATGGCTACACCTTC.

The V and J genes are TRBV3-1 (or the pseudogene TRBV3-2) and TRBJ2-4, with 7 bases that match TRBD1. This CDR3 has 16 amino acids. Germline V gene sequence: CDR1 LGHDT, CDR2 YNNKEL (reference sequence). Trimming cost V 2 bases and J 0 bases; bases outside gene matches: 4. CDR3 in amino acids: CASSQYRGLAKNIQYF. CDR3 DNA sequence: TGTGCCAGCAGCCAATACAGGGGCCTAGCCAAAAACATTCAGTACTTC.

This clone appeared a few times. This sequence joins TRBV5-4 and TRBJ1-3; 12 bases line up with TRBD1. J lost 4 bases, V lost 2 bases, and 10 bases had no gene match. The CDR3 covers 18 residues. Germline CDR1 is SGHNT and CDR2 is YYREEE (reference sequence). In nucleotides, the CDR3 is TGTGCCAGCAGCTTTCTACCGGGACAGGGGGCGCGAGGAAACACCATATATTTT. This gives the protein CASSFLPGQGARGNTIYF.

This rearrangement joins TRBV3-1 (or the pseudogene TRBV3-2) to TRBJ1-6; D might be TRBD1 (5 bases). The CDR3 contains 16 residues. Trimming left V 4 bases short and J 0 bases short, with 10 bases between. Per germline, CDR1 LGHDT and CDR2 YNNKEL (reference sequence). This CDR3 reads CASSPQASSYNSPLHF. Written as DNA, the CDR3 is TGTGCCAGCAGCCCACAGGCGAGCTCCTATAATTCACCCCTCCACTTT.